These T cell receptor beta chains were read from a single sample in a study of cytomegalovirus exposure and HLA in healthy donors. The protocol was immunoSEQ multiplex PCR, while the TCRdb copy is restricted to in-frame clones and leaves out a portion. The profile shows 150,000 to 200,000 clones, 80% of them singletons. Sequenced material: PBMCs. The origin of the receptors is a girl aged 10-17 years in good health and CMV-seropositive. Each CDR3 is given without its conserved first and last residue.

TRBV6-1	TRBJ2-7	ASRERTGAYEQY
TRBV27	TRBJ2-1	ASSFGKYNEQF
TRBV19	TRBJ2-7	ASSIQAETSYEQY
TRBV12-5	TRBJ2-3	ASGLGQLRDTQY
TRBV6-5	TRBJ2-2	ASSYGEFGELF
TRBV7-8	TRBJ1-2	ASSSNPGQGAVGYT
TRBV6-4	TRBJ1-2	ASSPEGGAYGYT
TRBV6-1	TRBJ2-1	AGRPAGSYNEQF
TRBV5-1	TRBJ1-5	ASSLYPGYSNQPQH
TRBV9	TRBJ1-2	ASSSSRGNYGYT